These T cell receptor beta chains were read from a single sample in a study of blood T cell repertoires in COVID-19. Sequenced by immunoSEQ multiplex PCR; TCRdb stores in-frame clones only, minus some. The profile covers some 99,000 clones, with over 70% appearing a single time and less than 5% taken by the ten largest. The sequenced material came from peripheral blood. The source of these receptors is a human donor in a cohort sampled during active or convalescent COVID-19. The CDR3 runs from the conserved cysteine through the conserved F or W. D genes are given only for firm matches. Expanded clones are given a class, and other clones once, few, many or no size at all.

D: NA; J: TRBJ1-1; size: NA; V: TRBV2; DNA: TGTGCCAGCGGCAGGGGCCCTGAAGCTTTCTTT; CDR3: CASGRGPEAFF
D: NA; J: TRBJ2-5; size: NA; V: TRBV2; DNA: TGTGCCAGCAGTGAAAGGGTGGCACCCAGGGGGACCCAGTACTTC; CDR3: CASSERVAPRGTQYF
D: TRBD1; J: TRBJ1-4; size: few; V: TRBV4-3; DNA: TGCGCCAGCAGCCCCGCAGGGGGCTTCACGGCTAATGAAAAACTGTTTTTT; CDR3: CASSPAGGFTANEKLFF
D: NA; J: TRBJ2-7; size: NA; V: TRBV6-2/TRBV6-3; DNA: TGTGCCAGCAGTTACATTCCCGGAGGCGAGCAGTACTTC; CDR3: CASSYIPGGEQYF
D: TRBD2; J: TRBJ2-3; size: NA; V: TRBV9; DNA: TGTGCCAGCAGCGTAGGGCTAGCGGTCTCGCAAGATACGCAGTATTTT; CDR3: CASSVGLAVSQDTQYF
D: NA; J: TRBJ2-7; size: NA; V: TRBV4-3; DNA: TGCGCCAGCAGCCAAGCCGTCCTGACTGCCACTAGCGAGCAGTACTTC; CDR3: CASSQAVLTATSEQYF
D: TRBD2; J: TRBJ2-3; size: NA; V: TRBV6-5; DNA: TGTGCCAGCAGTTACGCCGGGACTAGTGCAGATACGCAGTATTTT; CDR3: CASSYAGTSADTQYF
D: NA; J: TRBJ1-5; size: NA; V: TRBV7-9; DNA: TGTGCCAGCAGCTTACAGGGGAATCAGCCCCAGCATTTT; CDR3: CASSLQGNQPQHF
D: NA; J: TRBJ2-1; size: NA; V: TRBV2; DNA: TGTGCCGGAACAAGCCGCATGGCGCAGGTCTATGAGCAGTTCTTC; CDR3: CAGTSRMAQVYEQFF
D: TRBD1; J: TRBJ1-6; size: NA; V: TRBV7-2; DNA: TGTGCCAGCAGCTTAGGAAAAGGGGGCTTATCACCCCTCCACTTT; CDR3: CASSLGKGGLSPLHF
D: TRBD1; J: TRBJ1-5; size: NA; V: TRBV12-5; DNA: TGTGCTAGTGGTGGATACTTGGGACAGACCTATAGCAATCAGCCCCAGCATTTT; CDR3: CASGGYLGQTYSNQPQHF
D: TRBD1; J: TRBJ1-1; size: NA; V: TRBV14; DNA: TGTGCCAGCAGCAAGAACAGGGGGCGACCGGCGAACACTGAAGCTTTCTTT; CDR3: CASSKNRGRPANTEAFF
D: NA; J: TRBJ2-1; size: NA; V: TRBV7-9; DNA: TGTGCCAGCAGCTTAGATCTCGCGGGCGGCTCCTACAATGAGCAGTTCTTC; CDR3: CASSLDLAGGSYNEQFF
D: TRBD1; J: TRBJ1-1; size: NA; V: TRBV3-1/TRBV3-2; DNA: TGTGCCAGCAGCCAACCCCTAGGGGGCCGCACTGAAGCTTTCTTT; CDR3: CASSQPLGGRTEAFF
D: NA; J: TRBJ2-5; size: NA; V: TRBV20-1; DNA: TGCAGTGCTAGTCAGTATGCCCCAGGGACCCAGTACTTC; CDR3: CSASQYAPGTQYF
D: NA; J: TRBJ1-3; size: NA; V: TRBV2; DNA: TGTGCCAGCAGTGAATGGGCACGCTCTGGAAACACCATATATTTT; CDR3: CASSEWARSGNTIYF
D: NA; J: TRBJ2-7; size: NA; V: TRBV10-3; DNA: TGTGCCACCTCAGAAACTGACAGAAAATACGAGCAGTACTTC; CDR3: CATSETDRKYEQYF
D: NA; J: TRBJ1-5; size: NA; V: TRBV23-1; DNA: TGCGCCAGCAGTCAATCGAGCCGTATCCCGTATCAGCCCCAGCATTTT; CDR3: CASSQSSRIPYQPQHF
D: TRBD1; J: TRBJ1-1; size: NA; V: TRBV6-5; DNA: TGTGCCAGCAACCCAGGACAGGGGCGGACTGAAGCTTTCTTT; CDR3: CASNPGQGRTEAFF
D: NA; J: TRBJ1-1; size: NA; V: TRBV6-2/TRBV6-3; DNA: TGTGCCAGCAGCCGGCCCAAGGGGTACAGCTTGTCTGCTTTCTTT; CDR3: CASSRPKGYSLSAFF
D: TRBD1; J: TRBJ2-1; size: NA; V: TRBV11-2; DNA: TGTGCCAGCAGCTTAGACTACAGGGGGCTTGGTGAGCAGTTCTTC; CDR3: CASSLDYRGLGEQFF
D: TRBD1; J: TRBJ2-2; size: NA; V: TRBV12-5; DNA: TGTGCTAGTGGCCCCGGGACAGGCTCCGGGGAGCTGTTTTTT; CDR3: CASGPGTGSGELFF
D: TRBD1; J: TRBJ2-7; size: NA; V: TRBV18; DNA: TGTGCCAGCTCACCCCGACAGGGGATATACGAGCAGTACTTC; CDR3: CASSPRQGIYEQYF
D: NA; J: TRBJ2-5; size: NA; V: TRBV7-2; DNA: TGTGCCAGCAGCTTAGTTGGCTTTGGTTGGGGGGAAGAGACCCAGTACTTC; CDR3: CASSLVGFGWGEETQYF
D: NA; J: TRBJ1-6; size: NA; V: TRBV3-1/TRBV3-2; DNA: TGTGCCAGCAGCCCCCAGGCTAATAATTCACCCCTCCACTTT; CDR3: CASSPQANNSPLHF
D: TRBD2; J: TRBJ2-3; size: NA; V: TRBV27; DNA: TGTGCCAGCAGTTTGGGCGGGAGGGCCGGCGATACGCAGTATTTT; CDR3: CASSLGGRAGDTQYF
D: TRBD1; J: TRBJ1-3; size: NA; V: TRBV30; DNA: TGTGCCTGCGCGACAGGGGGAGGAAACACCATATATTTT; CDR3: CACATGGGNTIYF
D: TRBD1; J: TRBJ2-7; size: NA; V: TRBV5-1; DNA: TGCGCCAGCAGCTTGGGCGGACAGGGGGCTTACGAGCAGTACTTC; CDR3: CASSLGGQGAYEQYF
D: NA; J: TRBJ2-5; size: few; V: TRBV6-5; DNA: TGTGCCAGCAGTACCCGGCCCGACGGGGAGACCCAGTACTTC; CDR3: CASSTRPDGETQYF
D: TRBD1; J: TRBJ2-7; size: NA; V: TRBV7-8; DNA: TGTGCCAGCAGCTTAGAGACAGGGGAATGGTACGAGCAGTACTTC; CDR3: CASSLETGEWYEQYF
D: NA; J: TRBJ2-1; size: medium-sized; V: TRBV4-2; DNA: TGTGCCAGCAGCCAAGATCAGGTCTTTGGGGGCGGATCCTACAATGAGCAGTTCTTC; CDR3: CASSQDQVFGGGSYNEQFF
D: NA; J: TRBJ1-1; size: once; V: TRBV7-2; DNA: TGTGCCAGCACCCCGGTAAGATTGAACACTGAAGCTTTCTTT; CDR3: CASTPVRLNTEAFF
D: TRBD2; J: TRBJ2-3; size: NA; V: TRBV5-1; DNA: TGCGCCAGCAGACTTAGCGGGGGGCTGAGCACAGATACGCAGTATTTT; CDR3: CASRLSGGLSTDTQYF